Described below is a single TCR beta chain sequence and its context. The antigen is undetermined. No infections or other immune events were documented during collection. Sequencing used immunoSEQ multiplex PCR; TCRdb keeps in-frame clones, though not all of them. This table holds some 100,000 clones, approximately 88% found once. These data come from a study of identifying expanded T cells in peripheral blood. Study outcomes and limitations: Over around two and four weeks, about 17 and 20 clones changed, versus 1.2 between replicates. Clone count variance between roughly 2-week samples rose with total template count.

Germline values: CDR1 SGHNT, CDR2 YYREEE (reference sequence). The CDR3 loop spans 14 amino acids. With 2 bases removed from V and 9 bases from J, the gap between germline ends came to 18 bases. The sample taken for sequencing was blood. The TCR comes from a person aged 18-70 years in good health. The J gene is TRBJ2-7, the V gene TRBV5-4; possible D gene TRBD1, 7 bases. The CDR3 DNA reads as TGTGCCAGCAGCTTCGCGCCGGACCAGGGGGGGCAGTACTTC. Amino acids: CASSFAPDQGGQYF.